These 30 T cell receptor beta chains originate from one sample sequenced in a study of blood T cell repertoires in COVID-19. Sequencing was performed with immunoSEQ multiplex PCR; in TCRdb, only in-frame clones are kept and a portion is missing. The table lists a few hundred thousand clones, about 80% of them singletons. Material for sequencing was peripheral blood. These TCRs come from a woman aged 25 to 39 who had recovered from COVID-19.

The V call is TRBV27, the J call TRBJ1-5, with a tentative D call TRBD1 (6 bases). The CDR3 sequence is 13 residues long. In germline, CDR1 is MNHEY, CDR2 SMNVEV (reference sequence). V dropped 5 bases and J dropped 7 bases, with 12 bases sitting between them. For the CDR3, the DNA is TGTGCCAGCAGTACCTCCAGGGGACAGCCCCAGCATTTT. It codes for CASSTSRGQPQHF.

The DNA of the CDR3 is TGTGCCAGCCGGGACAGGGATAATTCACCCCTCCACTTT. Its translation: CASRDRDNSPLHF. The chain links TRBV7-3 to TRBJ1-6, with TRBD1 matching over 9 bases. This CDR3 region has 13 residues. The V gene end was trimmed by 8 bases and the J gene end by 5 bases; junction bases not matched to a gene: 1. Germline values: CDR1 SGHTA, CDR2 FQGTGA.

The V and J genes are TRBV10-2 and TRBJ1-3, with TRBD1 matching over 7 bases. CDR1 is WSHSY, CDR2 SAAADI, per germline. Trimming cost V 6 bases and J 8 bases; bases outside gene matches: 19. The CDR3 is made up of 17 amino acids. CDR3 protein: CASSDGGRGVQGDTIYF. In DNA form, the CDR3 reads TGCGCCAGCAGCGACGGCGGCAGGGGGGTGCAAGGGGACACCATATATTTT.

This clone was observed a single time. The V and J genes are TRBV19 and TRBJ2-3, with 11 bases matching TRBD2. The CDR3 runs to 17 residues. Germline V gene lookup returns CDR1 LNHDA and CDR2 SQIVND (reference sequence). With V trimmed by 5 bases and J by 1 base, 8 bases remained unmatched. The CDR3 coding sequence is TGTGCCAGTAGTCGTTGGACTAGCGGGCTCGGCACAGATACGCAGTATTTT. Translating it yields CASSRWTSGLGTDTQYF.

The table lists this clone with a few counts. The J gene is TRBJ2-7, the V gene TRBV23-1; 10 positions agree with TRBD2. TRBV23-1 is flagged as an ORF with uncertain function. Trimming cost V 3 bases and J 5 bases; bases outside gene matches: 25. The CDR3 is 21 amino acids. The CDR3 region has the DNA TGCGCCAGCAGTCACCCAGCCCACGGAGGGTCTGTAGCGGGGGGAGTTGACGAGCAGTACTTC. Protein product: CASSHPAHGGSVAGGVDEQYF.

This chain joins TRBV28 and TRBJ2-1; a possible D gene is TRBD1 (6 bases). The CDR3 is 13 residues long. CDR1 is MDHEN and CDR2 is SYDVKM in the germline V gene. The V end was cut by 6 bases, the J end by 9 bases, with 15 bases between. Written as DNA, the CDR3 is TGTGCCAGCAGGGGGGCGAGGCGAAGTGAGCAGTTCTTC. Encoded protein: CASRGARRSEQFF.

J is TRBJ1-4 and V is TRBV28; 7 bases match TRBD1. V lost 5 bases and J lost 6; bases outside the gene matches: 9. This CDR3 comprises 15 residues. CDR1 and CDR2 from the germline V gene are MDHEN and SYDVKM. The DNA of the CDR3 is TGTGCCAGCAGTACCTCCGGGACAGCGCATGAAAAACTGTTTTTT. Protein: CASSTSGTAHEKLFF.

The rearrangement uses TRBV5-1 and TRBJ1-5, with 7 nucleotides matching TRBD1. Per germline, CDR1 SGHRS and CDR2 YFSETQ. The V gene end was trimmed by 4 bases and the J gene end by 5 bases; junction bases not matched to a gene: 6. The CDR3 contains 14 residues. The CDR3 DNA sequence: TGCGCCAGCAGCCGCACAGGGGAGGATCAGCCCCAGCATTTT. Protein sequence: CASSRTGEDQPQHF.

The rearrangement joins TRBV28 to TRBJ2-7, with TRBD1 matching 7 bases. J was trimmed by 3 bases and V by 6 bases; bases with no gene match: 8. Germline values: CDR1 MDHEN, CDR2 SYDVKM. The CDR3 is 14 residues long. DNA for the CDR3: TGTGCCAGCAGCCCCTTGGGACAGCTCTACGAGCAGTACTTC. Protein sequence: CASSPLGQLYEQYF.

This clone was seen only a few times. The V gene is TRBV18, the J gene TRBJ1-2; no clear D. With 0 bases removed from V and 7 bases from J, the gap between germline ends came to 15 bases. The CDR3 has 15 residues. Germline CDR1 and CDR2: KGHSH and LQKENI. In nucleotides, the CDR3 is TGTGCCAGCTCACCACCGGTCGGAGGGTATACTGGCTACACCTTC. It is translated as CASSPPVGGYTGYTF.

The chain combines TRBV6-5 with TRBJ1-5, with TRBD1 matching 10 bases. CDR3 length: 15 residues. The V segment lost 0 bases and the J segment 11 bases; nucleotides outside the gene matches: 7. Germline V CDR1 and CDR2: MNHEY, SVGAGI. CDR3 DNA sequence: TGTGCCAGCAGTTACTCAGGACAGGGGGTCCGAGCCCAGCATTTT. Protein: CASSYSGQGVRAQHF.

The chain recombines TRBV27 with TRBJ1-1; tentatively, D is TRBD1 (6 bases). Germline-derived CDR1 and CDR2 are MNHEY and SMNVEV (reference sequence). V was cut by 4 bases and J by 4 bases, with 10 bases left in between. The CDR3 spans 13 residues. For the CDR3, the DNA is TGTGCCAGCAGTTGGCCAGGGGCCACTGAAGCTTTCTTT. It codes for CASSWPGATEAFF.

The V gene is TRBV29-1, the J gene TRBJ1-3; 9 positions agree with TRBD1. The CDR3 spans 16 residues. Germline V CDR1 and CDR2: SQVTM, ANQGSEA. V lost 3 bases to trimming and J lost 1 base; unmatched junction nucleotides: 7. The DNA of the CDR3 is TGCAGCGTTGAGTGCCGGGACAGGGAATCTGGAAACACCATATATTTT. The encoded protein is CSVECRDRESGNTIYF.

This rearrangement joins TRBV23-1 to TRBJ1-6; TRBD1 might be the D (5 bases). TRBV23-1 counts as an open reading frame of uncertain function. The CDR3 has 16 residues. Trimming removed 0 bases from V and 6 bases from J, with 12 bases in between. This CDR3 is CASSQSPWRGNSPLHF. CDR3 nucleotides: TGCGCCAGCAGTCAATCCCCGTGGAGGGGTAATTCACCCCTCCACTTT.

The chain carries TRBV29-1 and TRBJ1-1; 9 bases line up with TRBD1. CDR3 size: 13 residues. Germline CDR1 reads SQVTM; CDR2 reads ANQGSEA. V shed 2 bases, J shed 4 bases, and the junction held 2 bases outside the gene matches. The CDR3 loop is CSVERQGGTEAFF. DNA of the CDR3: TGCAGCGTTGAAAGACAGGGGGGCACTGAAGCTTTCTTT.

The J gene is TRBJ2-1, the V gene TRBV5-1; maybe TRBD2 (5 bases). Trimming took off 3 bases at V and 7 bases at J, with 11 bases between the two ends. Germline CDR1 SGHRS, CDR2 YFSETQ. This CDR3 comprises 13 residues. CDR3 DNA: TGCGCCAGCAGCTCCTATTGGAGGAATGAGCAGTTCTTC. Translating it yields CASSSYWRNEQFF.

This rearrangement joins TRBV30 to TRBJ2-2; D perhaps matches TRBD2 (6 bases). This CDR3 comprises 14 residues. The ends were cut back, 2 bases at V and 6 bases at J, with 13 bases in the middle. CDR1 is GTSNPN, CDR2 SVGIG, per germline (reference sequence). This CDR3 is CAWSPGRGPGELFF. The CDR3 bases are TGTGCCTGGAGTCCCGGGCGGGGTCCCGGGGAGCTGTTTTTT. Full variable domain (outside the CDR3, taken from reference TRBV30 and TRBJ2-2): SQTIHQWPATLVQPVGSPLSLECTVEGTSNPNLYWYRQAAGRGLQLLFYSVGIGQISSEVPQNLSASRPQDRQFILSSKKLLLSDSGFYLCAWSPGRGPGELFFGEGSRLTVL.

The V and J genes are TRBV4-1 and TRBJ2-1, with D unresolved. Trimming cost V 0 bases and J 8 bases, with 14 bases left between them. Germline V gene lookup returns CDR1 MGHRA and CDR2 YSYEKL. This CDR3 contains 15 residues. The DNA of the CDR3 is TGCGCCAGCAGCCAAGATAGTACTATAATCGATGAGCAGTTCTTC. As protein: CASSQDSTIIDEQFF.

CDR3 amino acids: CASSQEFRRDRLLRGDEQYF. The CDR3 nucleotides read TGTGCCAGCAGCCAAGAGTTTAGGCGGGACAGACTCCTACGCGGAGACGAGCAGTACTTC. The V call is TRBV3-1 (or the pseudogene TRBV3-2), the J call TRBJ2-7; D perhaps matches TRBD1 (7 bases). The CDR3 extends over 20 amino acids. The germline gives CDR1 LGHDT, CDR2 YNNKEL (reference sequence). V gave up 0 bases and J gave up 5 bases, with 29 bases separating them.

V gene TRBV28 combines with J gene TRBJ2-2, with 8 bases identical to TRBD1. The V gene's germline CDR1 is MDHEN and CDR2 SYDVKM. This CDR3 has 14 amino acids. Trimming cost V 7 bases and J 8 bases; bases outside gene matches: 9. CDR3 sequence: CASNPVQGAGELFF. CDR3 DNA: TGTGCCAGCAATCCGGTTCAGGGGGCGGGGGAGCTGTTTTTT. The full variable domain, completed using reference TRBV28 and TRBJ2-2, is DVKVTQSSRYLVKRTGEKVFLECVQDMDHENMFWYRQDPGLGLRLIYFSYDVKMKEKGDIPEGYSVSREKKERFSLILESASTNQTSMYLCASNPVQGAGELFFGEGSRLTVL.

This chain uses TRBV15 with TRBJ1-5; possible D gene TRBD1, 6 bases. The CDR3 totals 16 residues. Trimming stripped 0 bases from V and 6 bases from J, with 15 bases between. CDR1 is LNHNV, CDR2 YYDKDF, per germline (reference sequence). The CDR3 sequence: CATSREQGGGSQPQHF. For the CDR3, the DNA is TGTGCCACCAGCAGAGAACAGGGAGGGGGAAGTCAGCCCCAGCATTTT.

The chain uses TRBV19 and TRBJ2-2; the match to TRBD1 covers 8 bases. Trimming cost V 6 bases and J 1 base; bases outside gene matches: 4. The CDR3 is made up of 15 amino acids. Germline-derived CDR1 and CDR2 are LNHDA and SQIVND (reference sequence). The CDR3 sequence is CASSPGTGNTGELFF. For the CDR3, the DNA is TGTGCCAGTAGCCCTGGGACAGGGAACACCGGGGAGCTGTTTTTT.

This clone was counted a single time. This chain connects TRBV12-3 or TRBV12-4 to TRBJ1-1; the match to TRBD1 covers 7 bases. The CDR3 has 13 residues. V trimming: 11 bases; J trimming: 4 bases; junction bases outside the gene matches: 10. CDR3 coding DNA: TGTGCCGTCAGACAGGGTAGGGGCACTGAAGCTTTCTTT. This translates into CAVRQGRGTEAFF.

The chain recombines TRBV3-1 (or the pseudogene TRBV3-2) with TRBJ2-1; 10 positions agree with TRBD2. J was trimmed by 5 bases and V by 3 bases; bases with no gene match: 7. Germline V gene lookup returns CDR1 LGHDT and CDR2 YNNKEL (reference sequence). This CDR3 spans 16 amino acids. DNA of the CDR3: TGTGCCAGCAGCCACATAGCGGGAGGTAGCCACAATGAGCAGTTCTTC. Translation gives CASSHIAGGSHNEQFF.

CDR3 nucleotides: TGTGCCAGCAGAACACCCGGGACAGACTATGGCTACACCTTC. Its translation is CASRTPGTDYGYTF. The chain recombines TRBV2 with TRBJ1-2, with 7 bases aligning to TRBD1. This CDR3 has 14 residues. The J segment lost 3 bases and the V segment lost 6 bases, leaving 7 bases of the junction unmatched. CDR1 is SNHLY, CDR2 FYNNEI, per germline.

In DNA form, the CDR3 reads TGTGCCAGCAGTGAACAGAACTACGAGCAGTACTTC. Protein product: CASSEQNYEQYF. V is TRBV6-1 and J is TRBJ2-7; D is unresolved. This CDR3 spans 12 amino acids. V was pared by 2 bases and J by 3 bases, with 5 bases between. Germline CDR1 MNHNS, CDR2 SASEGT.

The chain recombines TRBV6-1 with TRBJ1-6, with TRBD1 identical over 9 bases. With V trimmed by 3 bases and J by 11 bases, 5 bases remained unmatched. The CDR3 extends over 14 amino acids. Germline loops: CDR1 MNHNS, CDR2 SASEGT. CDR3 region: CASSDPGQGTPLHF. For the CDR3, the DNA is TGTGCCAGCAGTGACCCGGGACAGGGAACACCCCTCCACTTT.

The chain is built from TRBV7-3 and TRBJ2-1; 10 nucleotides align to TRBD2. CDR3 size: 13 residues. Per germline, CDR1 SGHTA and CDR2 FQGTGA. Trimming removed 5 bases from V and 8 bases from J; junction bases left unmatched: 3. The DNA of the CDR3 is TGTGCCAGCAGCATCAGCGGGGGGGATGAGCAGTTCTTC. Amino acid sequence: CASSISGGDEQFF. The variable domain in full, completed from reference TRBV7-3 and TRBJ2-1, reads GAGVSQTPSNKVTEKGKYVELRCDPISGHTALYWYRQSLGQGPEFLIYFQGTGAADDSGLPNDRFFAVRPEGSVSTLKIQRTERGDSAVYLCASSISGGDEQFFGPGTRLTVL.

The CDR3 region has the DNA TGTGCCAGCAGCCCGGACTCCTACTATGGCTACACCTTC. Translation gives CASSPDSYYGYTF. V usage is TRBV7-9 and J usage is TRBJ1-2; D not resolved. CDR1 is SEHNR and CDR2 is FQNEAQ in the germline V gene (reference sequence). The CDR3 is 13 residues long. The germline V and J ends were trimmed by 5 bases and 3 bases, with 10 bases remaining between them.

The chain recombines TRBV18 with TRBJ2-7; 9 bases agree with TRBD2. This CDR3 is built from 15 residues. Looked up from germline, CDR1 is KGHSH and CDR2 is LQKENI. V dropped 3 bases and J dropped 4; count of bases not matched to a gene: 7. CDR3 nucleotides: TGTGCCAGCTCACCGTCGGCGGGAGGGCTATACGAGCAGTACTTC. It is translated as CASSPSAGGLYEQYF. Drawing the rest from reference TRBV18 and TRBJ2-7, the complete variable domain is NAGVMQNPRHLVRRRGQEARLRCSPMKGHSHVYWYRQLPEEGLKFMVYLQKENIIDESGMPKERFSAEFPKEGPSILRIQQVVRGDSAAYFCASSPSAGGLYEQYFGPGTRLTVT.